These 10 T cell receptor beta chains came from one sample sequenced in a study of CD8+CD57+ T cells in acquired aplastic anemia. Both TCR beta VDJ combination and CDR3 sequence profiling were carried out. Genomic DNA was the template for this profiling. TCRdb used MiXCR to reprocess the reads, holding one entry per CDR3 protein. The sample has about 160,000 distinct CDR3 sequences; about 50% are singletons. By flow cytometry, patients selected for sequencing had shown an expansion of CD8+CD57+ cells. Sequenced: sorted CD4+, CD8+, or CD8+CD57+ T cells (not recorded which) from PBMCs. These TCRs come from a human donor with aplastic anemia.

There are many counts of this clonotype. The CDR3: CASSSGITGDEQFF. CDR3 bases: TGCGCCAGCAGTAGCGGGATCACCGGCGATGAGCAGTTCTTC. The chain couples TRBV5-1 to TRBJ2-1; 8 nucleotides agree with TRBD2. The length of the CDR3 is 14 residues. With V trimmed by 5 bases and J by 8 bases, 9 bases remained unmatched. CDR1 is SGHRS and CDR2 is YFSETQ in the germline V gene.

The chain recombines TRBV5-1 with TRBJ2-3; 8 nucleotides line up with TRBD2. This CDR3 is built from 15 residues. V lost 5 bases, J lost 3 bases, and 8 bases stayed unmatched. Germline V CDR1 and CDR2: SGHRS, YFSETQ. CDR3: CASRSWERGTDTQYF. The CDR3 region has the DNA TGCGCCAGCAGATCGTGGGAGCGGGGGACAGATACGCAGTATTTT.

This clonotype occurred many times. This rearrangement joins TRBV3-1 to TRBJ2-6; D is possibly TRBD1 (5 bases). The ends were cut back, 7 bases at V and 3 bases at J, with 28 bases in the middle. Germline V lookup: CDR1 LGHDT, CDR2 YNNKEL (reference sequence). This CDR3 has 20 amino acids. CDR3 sequence (DNA): TGTGCCAGCACCCACCCGAGAACGACAGCTTTATCTGGTGGGGCCAACGTCCTGACTTTC. This encodes CASTHPRTTALSGGANVLTF.

This clonotype appeared many times. The chain recombines TRBV7-9 with TRBJ2-7; no definite D call. V lost 3 bases, J lost 3 bases, and 3 bases lay in between. Germline V gene data show CDR1 as SEHNR and CDR2 as FQNEAQ (reference sequence). The CDR3 is 11 residues long. In nucleotides, the CDR3 is TGTGCCAGCAGCTTGGTCTACGAGCAGTACTTC. Protein product: CASSLVYEQYF.

In this sample, this clonotype turned up once. The CDR3, as DNA: TGTGCCACCAGTCAAGCAGATACGCAGTATTTT. Translating it yields CATSQADTQYF. This rearrangement joins TRBV24-1 to TRBJ2-3; D unresolved. The CDR3 sequence is 11 residues long. V was shortened by 6 bases and J by 4 bases, with 4 bases between the two germline ends. The germline gives CDR1 KGHDR, CDR2 SFDVKD.

This clonotype was seen ten or more times. The chain couples TRBV27 to TRBJ2-7; D call uncertain. V lost 4 bases to trimming and J lost 9 bases, with 10 bases between them. The germline gives CDR1 MNHEY, CDR2 SMNVEV (reference sequence). The CDR3 length is 11 residues. The DNA of the CDR3 is TGTGCCAGCAGTTCGAACGAAGGGCAGTACTTC. As protein: CASSSNEGQYF.

A few counts support this clonotype. The chain joins TRBV2 to TRBJ1-6; 10 nucleotides align to TRBD1. Germline-derived CDR1 and CDR2 are SNHLY and FYNNEI. The CDR3 covers 15 residues. V shed 3 bases, J shed 6 bases, and the junction held 2 bases outside the gene matches. CDR3 region: CASSEGDRGNSPLHF. DNA of the CDR3: TGTGCCAGCAGTGAGGGGGACAGGGGTAATTCACCCCTCCACTTT.

The J gene is TRBJ2-7, the V gene TRBV10-3, with 8 bases matching TRBD2. The germline V gene has CDR1 ENHRY and CDR2 SYGVKD. V lost 4 bases, J lost 2 bases, and 10 bases stayed unmatched. The CDR3 loop spans 16 amino acids. The CDR3 protein is CAISGAVLAVTYEQYF. CDR3 in DNA: TGTGCCATCAGTGGGGCTGTACTAGCGGTTACCTACGAGCAGTACTTC.

The rearrangement links TRBV19 to TRBJ1-1; 10 bases are shared with TRBD1. The CDR3 loop spans 15 amino acids. From germline, CDR1 is LNHDA and CDR2 SQIVND (reference sequence). V trimming: 3 bases; J trimming: 3 bases; junction bases outside the gene matches: 4. CDR3 loop: CASSIRQGADTEAFF. The CDR3 DNA sequence: TGTGCCAGTAGTATTAGACAGGGGGCAGACACTGAAGCTTTCTTT.

This clonotype was found many times. The chain couples TRBV9 to TRBJ2-1; D gene uncertain. The CDR3 spans 12 residues. The V gene lost 0 bases and the J gene lost 10 bases, with 8 bases spanning the gap. The germline V gene has CDR1 SGDLS and CDR2 YYNGEE. CDR3 DNA: TGTGCCAGCAGCGTAGAAGCGAGCGAGCAGTTCTTC. Its translation is CASSVEASEQFF.